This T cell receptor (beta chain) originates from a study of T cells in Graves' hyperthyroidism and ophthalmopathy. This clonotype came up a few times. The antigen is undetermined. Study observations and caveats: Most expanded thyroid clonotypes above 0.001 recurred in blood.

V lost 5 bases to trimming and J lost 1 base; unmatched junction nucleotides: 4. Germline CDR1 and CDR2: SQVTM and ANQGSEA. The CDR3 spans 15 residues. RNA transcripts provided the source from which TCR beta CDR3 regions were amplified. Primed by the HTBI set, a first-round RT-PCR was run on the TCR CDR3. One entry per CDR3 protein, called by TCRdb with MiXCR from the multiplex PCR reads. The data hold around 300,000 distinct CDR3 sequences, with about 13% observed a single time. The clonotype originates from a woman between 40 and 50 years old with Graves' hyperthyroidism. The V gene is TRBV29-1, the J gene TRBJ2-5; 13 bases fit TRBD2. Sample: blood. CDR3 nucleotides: TGCAGCGTTAAACTAGCGGGAGGGGGCCAAGAGACCCAGTACTTC. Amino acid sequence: CSVKLAGGGQETQYF.